The sequence of this TCR beta chain was determined in a study of lymphopenia after photon versus proton radiotherapy. General study points: After lymphocyte nadir, photon-treated repertoires showed oligoclonal expansion, especially CD8+ Temra.

Libraries were prepared by immunoSEQ multiplex PCR; TCRdb keeps only in-frame clonotypes and omits some of them. The sample records 70,000 to 95,000 clones, around four fifths being singletons. Turning to this clone: Its antigen remains unknown.

This receptor was identified in a man aged 55 to 69 with pancreatic cancer. Sample: peripheral blood, taken from a patient treated with proton-based radiotherapy.

The DNA of the CDR3 is TGTGCCAGCAGTTCACGTCGTCCGGGCCACGAGCAGTACTTC. Translation: CASSSRRPGHEQYF. This chain connects TRBV28 to TRBJ2-7; D gene unclear. The CDR3 is 14 residues long. Between the trimmed V and J ends, which lost 4 bases and 5 bases, there was a span of 15 bases. CDR1 and CDR2 from the germline V gene are MDHEN and SYDVKM. Full variable domain (missing parts from reference TRBV28 and TRBJ2-7): DVKVTQSSRYLVKRTGEKVFLECVQDMDHENMFWYRQDPGLGLRLIYFSYDVKMKEKGDIPEGYSVSREKKERFSLILESASTNQTSMYLCASSSRRPGHEQYFGPGTRLTVT.